What follows describes a single T cell receptor (beta chain). The data stem from a study of long-term antiretroviral therapy in people with HIV. The assay, immunoSEQ v3.0, was run at survey level. Clones were sequenced by immunoSEQ multiplex PCR, and TCRdb holds only the in-frame ones, with some missing. The sample consists of some 28,000 clones, approximately 78% of them appearing once. Germline CDR1 is MGHRA and CDR2 is YSYEKL. The CDR3 consists of 16 residues. J was trimmed by 3 bases and V by 1 base; bases with no gene match: 6. The chain links TRBV4-1 to TRBJ2-1; 7 bases fit TRBD2. The TCR sequence derives from a man between 18 and 29 years old with HIV. The sample consisted of unsorted PBMCs, taken 1.5 years before starting antiretroviral therapy. Written as DNA, the CDR3 is TGCGCCAGCAGCCAAGGGGGCGGGGGTCGCTACAATGAGCAGTTCTTC. As protein: CASSQGGGGRYNEQFF.